Presented here are 23 T cell receptor beta chains from one specimen sequenced in a study of T cells in Graves' hyperthyroidism and ophthalmopathy. Researchers amplified the TCR beta CDR3 regions from RNA transcripts. TCR CDR3 underwent first-round RT-PCR with the HTBI primer set. MiXCR, run by TCRdb on the multiplex PCR reads, gives a single entry per CDR3 protein. The table shows about 290,000 distinct CDR3 sequences, with about an eighth occurring only once. The sample comprised blood. The origin of the receptors is a woman aged 25-40 years with Graves' hyperthyroidism that later progressed to Graves' ophthalmopathy.

In this sample, this clonotype turned up many times. This chain links TRBV7-2 with TRBJ2-1, with D maybe TRBD1 (6 bases). The V and J ends lost 6 bases and 4 bases respectively, with 10 bases between them. This CDR3 has 13 residues. In germline, CDR1 is SGHTA, CDR2 FQGNSA. The CDR3 is CASRGAGYNEQFF. The CDR3, as DNA: TGTGCCAGCAGGGGGGCAGGATACAATGAGCAGTTCTTC.

The sample holds many counts of this clonotype. The chain recombines TRBV11-2 with TRBJ2-7; D is undetermined. This CDR3 has 15 amino acids. Per germline, CDR1 SGHAT and CDR2 FQNNGV. The V and J ends lost 0 bases and 6 bases respectively, with 15 bases between them. CDR3 amino acids: CASSLDLLGFTEQYF. The CDR3, as DNA: TGTGCCAGCAGCTTAGATCTCCTAGGGTTTACCGAGCAGTACTTC.

This clonotype was detected ten times or more. V is TRBV27 and J is TRBJ2-7, with 7 positions matching TRBD2. This CDR3 is built from 13 residues. In germline, CDR1 is MNHEY, CDR2 SMNVEV (reference sequence). Unmatched junction bases numbered 4, after V lost 4 bases and J lost 4 bases. CDR3 nucleotide sequence: TGTGCCAGCAGTTCGCGACTAGCTTACGAGCAGTACTTC. This sequence encodes CASSSRLAYEQYF.

The CDR3 loop is CASSILAGVGTDTQYF. CDR3 nucleotides: TGTGCCAGTAGTATTCTGGCGGGAGTGGGCACAGATACGCAGTATTTT. This sequence joins TRBV19 and TRBJ2-3; 7 positions match TRBD2. Germline trimming cut 3 bases from V and 1 base from J; bases unmatched to any gene: 7. This CDR3 spans 16 amino acids. Germline-derived CDR1 and CDR2 are LNHDA and SQIVND (reference sequence).

This clonotype was picked up many times. The chain employs TRBV7-3 and TRBJ2-3; a possible D gene is TRBD2 (6 bases). In germline, CDR1 is SGHTA, CDR2 FQGTGA. Trimming shortened V by 3 bases and J by 3 bases, and 13 bases separated the two germline ends. The CDR3 runs 15 residues. Here the CDR3 reads CASSFRLVSTDTQYF. CDR3 bases: TGTGCCAGCAGCTTCCGACTAGTTAGTACAGATACGCAGTATTTT.

In its sample, this clonotype was seen many times. The rearrangement joins TRBV7-3 to TRBJ1-1; D might be TRBD1 (6 bases). The CDR3 runs to 15 residues. Per germline, CDR1 SGHTA and CDR2 FQGTGA. V shed 1 base and J shed 0 bases, with 9 bases lying between them. CDR3 sequence (DNA): TGTGCCAGCAGCTTAATGGGGGCCGTGAACACTGAAGCTTTCTTT. This encodes CASSLMGAVNTEAFF. The full variable domain, in which reference TRBV7-3 and TRBJ1-1 provide the parts outside the CDR3, is GAGVSQTPSNKVTEKGKYVELRCDPISGHTALYWYRQSLGQGPEFLIYFQGTGAADDSGLPNDRFFAVRPEGSVSTLKIQRTERGDSAVYLCASSLMGAVNTEAFFGQGTRLTVV.

This clonotype appeared many times. The chain is built from TRBV20-1 and TRBJ2-7, with TRBD2 matching 9 bases. Germline values: CDR1 DFQATT, CDR2 SNEGSKA (reference sequence). V gave up 3 bases and J gave up 4 bases; unmatched junction bases: 10. The CDR3 sequence is 15 residues long. In DNA form, the CDR3 reads TGCAGTGCTAGGGGATTAGCGGGAGTGGTTTACGAGCAGTACTTC. Translating it yields CSARGLAGVVYEQYF.

In its sample, this clonotype was seen many times. The J gene is TRBJ2-7, the V gene TRBV7-9; 12 bases map to TRBD2. This CDR3 is built from 13 residues. Trimming removed 6 bases from V and 6 bases from J; junction bases left unmatched: 3. Germline lookup yields CDR1 SEHNR and CDR2 FQNEAQ (reference sequence). The CDR3 bases are TGTGCCAGCAGTACTAGCGGGAGGAGCGAGCAGTACTTC. This encodes CASSTSGRSEQYF. Full variable domain (rest looked up from reference TRBV7-9 and TRBJ2-7): DTGVSQNPRHKITKRGQNVTFRCDPISEHNRLYWYRQTLGQGPEFLTYFQNEAQLEKSRLLSDRFSAERPKGSFSTLEIQRTEQGDSAMYLCASSTSGRSEQYFGPGTRLTVT.

This clonotype was found many times. V gene TRBV20-1 combines with J gene TRBJ1-2; TRBD1 aligns across 8 bases. The germline gives CDR1 DFQATT, CDR2 SNEGSKA (reference sequence). The V segment lost 2 bases and the J segment 8 bases; nucleotides outside the gene matches: 7. This CDR3 is 13 amino acids long. CDR3 DNA sequence: TGCAGTGCTAGACCGACAGGGGTAAGCGGCTACACCTTC. This translates into CSARPTGVSGYTF.

Turning to this clonotype: A much larger clone sits a single nucleotide away, making a read error possible. V is TRBV4-2 and J is TRBJ2-3, with 11 bases that match TRBD2. This CDR3 spans 18 amino acids. Germline values: CDR1 LGHNA, CDR2 YNFKEQ. The V and J ends lost 0 bases and 4 bases, in that order; junction bases with no gene match: 9. CDR3 protein: CASSQDRTSGSVSDTQYF. The CDR3 nucleotides read TGTGCCAGCAGCCAAGATCGCACTAGCGGGAGTGTGTCAGATACGCAGTATTTT.

The chain links TRBV7-9 to TRBJ1-2, with 10 bases that match TRBD1. This CDR3 comprises 16 residues. Losses at the gene ends were 4 bases for V and 6 bases for J; bases not matched to a gene: 11. CDR1 and CDR2 (germline): SEHNR, FQNEAQ (reference sequence). CDR3 in DNA: TGTGCCAGCAGCTACCCCTGGGGGGACAGGGGTGATGGCTACACCTTC. Translated, it gives CASSYPWGDRGDGYTF.

In this sample, this clonotype turned up a few times. V and J are TRBV5-1 and TRBJ1-4; 9 nucleotides line up with TRBD1. In germline, CDR1 is SGHRS, CDR2 YFSETQ. The V segment lost 2 bases and the J segment 3 bases; nucleotides outside the gene matches: 8. CDR3 length equals 17 residues. The CDR3 is CASSLDRGTSPNEKLFF. CDR3 DNA: TGCGCCAGCAGCTTAGACAGGGGGACCTCCCCTAATGAAAAACTGTTTTTT.

The V call is TRBV12-3 or TRBV12-4, the J call TRBJ2-2; 9 bases align to TRBD1. The CDR3 extends over 15 amino acids. V dropped 5 bases and J dropped 7; count of bases not matched to a gene: 8. Here the CDR3 reads CASSRPGQGIGELFF. CDR3 nucleotides: TGTGCCAGCAGTCGCCCGGGACAGGGAATCGGGGAGCTGTTTTTT.

This clonotype was seen ten or more times. The V gene is TRBV12-3 or TRBV12-4, the J gene TRBJ1-1; 9 bases align to TRBD1. V dropped 8 bases and J dropped 6; count of bases not matched to a gene: 19. The CDR3 length is 17 residues. The chain's CDR3 is CASVITGGSPFEPEAFF. The CDR3 DNA reads TGTGCCAGCGTGATTACAGGGGGCTCTCCTTTTGAGCCTGAAGCTTTCTTT.

CDR3: CASSYDLATQYF. DNA for the CDR3: TGTGCCAGCAGTTACGACCTTGCGACCCAGTACTTC. The chain uses TRBV6-9 and TRBJ2-5; D not certain. The CDR3 contains 12 residues. V was shortened by 3 bases and J by 7 bases, with 9 bases between the two germline ends. Germline assignment: CDR1 MNHGY and CDR2 SVAAGI.

This clonotype occurred many times. The chain carries TRBV6-1 and TRBJ2-6, with D possibly being TRBD2 (5 bases). Per germline, CDR1 MNHNS and CDR2 SASEGT. V was cut by 3 bases and J by 2 bases, with 8 bases left in between. This CDR3 has 15 residues. CDR3 in DNA: TGTGCCAGCAGTGATGAGGGTACTGGGGCCAACGTCCTGACTTTC. It encodes CASSDEGTGANVLTF.

This clonotype has only a few counts. The V call is TRBV6-1, the J call TRBJ1-1; the match to TRBD1 covers 8 bases. The CDR3 is 15 amino acids. After removal of 5 bases from V and 0 bases from J, the junction contained 5 bases not matched to a gene. Per germline, CDR1 MNHNS and CDR2 SASEGT. CDR3: CASSKRQGMNTEAFF. CDR3 coding DNA: TGTGCCAGCAGTAAGAGACAGGGGATGAACACTGAAGCTTTCTTT.

This clonotype was seen at least ten times. The rearrangement links TRBV27 to TRBJ2-7; 7 bases match TRBD2. Germline CDR1 MNHEY, CDR2 SMNVEV (reference sequence). V dropped 6 bases and J dropped 4; count of bases not matched to a gene: 12. This CDR3 has 15 amino acids. In nucleotides, the CDR3 is TGTGCCAGCAGCTCCCTCCCAGCGGGGTTTTACGAGCAGTACTTC. Its translation is CASSSLPAGFYEQYF.

This chain connects TRBV19 to TRBJ2-1; 8 bases match TRBD2. The CDR3 runs 19 residues. V dropped 3 bases and J dropped 6; count of bases not matched to a gene: 19. Per the germline V gene, CDR1 is LNHDA and CDR2 is SQIVND (reference sequence). This CDR3 is CASSIATSGPELPANEQFF. The DNA of the CDR3 is TGTGCCAGTAGTATTGCTACTAGCGGACCTGAGCTACCTGCCAATGAGCAGTTCTTC.

The chain links TRBV19 to TRBJ2-3; 10 bases agree with TRBD1. The CDR3 has 14 amino acids. V lost 5 bases, J lost 3 bases, and 2 bases stayed unmatched. Germline CDR1 LNHDA, CDR2 SQIVND (reference sequence). For the CDR3, the DNA is TGTGCCAGTAGTTGGGACAGGGGTACAGATACGCAGTATTTT. Translated, it gives CASSWDRGTDTQYF. Based on the CDR3 plus reference TRBV19 and TRBJ2-3, the full variable domain is DGGITQSPKYLFRKEGQNVTLSCEQNLNHDAMYWYRQDPGQGLRLIYYSQIVNDFQKGDIAEGYSVSREKKESFPLTVTSAQKNPTAFYLCASSWDRGTDTQYFGPGTRLTVL.

This clonotype appeared many times. The chain recombines TRBV6-1 with TRBJ2-3; 7 bases agree with TRBD2. CDR1 is MNHNS and CDR2 is SASEGT in the germline V gene. The CDR3 is made up of 16 amino acids. J was trimmed by 0 bases and V by 9 bases; bases with no gene match: 12. CDR3 DNA sequence: TGTGCCAGTTGTGCTTGGGGGGGATCTAGCACAGATACGCAGTATTTT. Its translation: CASCAWGGSSTDTQYF.

In its sample, this clonotype was seen many times. This rearrangement joins TRBV27 to TRBJ2-1, with D unclear. CDR1 is MNHEY, CDR2 SMNVEV, per germline (reference sequence). V was trimmed by 2 bases and J by 5 bases, leaving 13 bases between them. There are 15 residues in the CDR3. The CDR3 nucleotides read TGTGCCAGCAGTTTACTAACTCCCACTAACAATGAGCAGTTCTTC. As protein: CASSLLTPTNNEQFF.

This chain joins TRBV28 and TRBJ1-1; no clear D. Germline CDR1 MDHEN, CDR2 SYDVKM. The V end lost 5 bases, the J end lost 5 bases, and 21 bases lay between the germline ends. This CDR3 spans 16 amino acids. The CDR3 DNA is TGTGCCAGCAGTCCCATGGGTATTACGGAGCGGACTGAAGCTTTCTTT. It codes for CASSPMGITERTEAFF.